This TCR beta chain was sequenced during a study of cytomegalovirus exposure and HLA in healthy donors. Primers included in the PCR were 60 Vbeta and 13 Jbeta primers. The assay was immunoSEQ multiplex PCR, and TCRdb's table has in-frame clones only and misses some. The table shows 150,000 to 250,000 clones, with around 80% occurring only once. Germline V CDR1 and CDR2: SNHLY, FYNNEI. Germline trimming cut 3 bases from V and 3 bases from J; bases unmatched to any gene: 3. The CDR3 has 14 residues. This chain connects TRBV2 to TRBJ2-5; the match to TRBD2 covers 8 bases. Sequenced material: PBMCs. This clonotype originated in a woman aged 30 to 39 in good health and CMV-seropositive. The CDR3 protein is CASSELAGKETQYF. CDR3 DNA sequence: TGTGCCAGCAGTGAGTTAGCGGGGAAAGAGACCCAGTACTTC.